What follows describes a single T cell receptor (beta chain). Its specificity is unknown. This sample is part of a study of cytomegalovirus exposure and HLA in healthy donors. Study results and limitations: In a later analysis, approximately 15,000 TCR beta sequences were associated with HLA alleles at 0.05 false discovery rate. From TCR beta sequences, most subjects' HLA-A and HLA-B alleles were reportedly predicted accurately. Later work found that TCR association rates differed between HLA loci; DRB1 had the most and HLA-C the fewest. The study labeled fewer than 200 TCR beta chains cytomegalovirus-associated.

Germline lookup yields CDR1 MNHEY and CDR2 SMNVEV (reference sequence). The CDR3 consists of 13 residues. Trimming shortened V by 8 bases and J by 1 base, and 11 bases separated the two germline ends. The PCR was carried out with 60 Vbeta primers and 13 Jbeta primers. The protocol was immunoSEQ multiplex PCR, while the TCRdb copy is restricted to in-frame clones and leaves out a portion. The repertoire holds some 110,000 clones, with around 69% as singletons. The J gene is TRBJ1-1, the V gene TRBV27; D might be TRBD1 (5 bases). Sequenced material: PBMCs. This receptor was identified in a woman aged 40 to 55 in good health and CMV-seropositive. This CDR3 reads CASSKTGNTEAFF. The CDR3 DNA reads as TGTGCCAGCTCTAAAACAGGGAACACTGAAGCTTTCTTT.